Listed here is a single TCR beta chain. What antigen it recognizes has not been identified. No base-level quality is on record; no much larger clone is a single base apart. Looking up the germline V gene yields CDR1 MNHEY and CDR2 SVGAGI. Relative to germline, V is missing 2 bases and J is missing 3 bases, with 2 bases of the junction outside any gene match. The CDR3 runs 15 amino acids, cysteine and phenylalanine included. The kept DNA is CDR3 alone, 45 bases in frame from the first base. TCRbeta CDR3 regions were sequenced with the immunoSEQ Assay. After extraction, genomic DNA underwent amplification by bias-controlled multiplex PCR, followed by high-throughput sequencing. Turning to the authors' computational methods: Collapsing and filtering of sequences were performed to quantify the absolute abundance of each unique TCRbeta CDR3 region. T cell fraction was estimated by normalization of TCRbeta template counts to usable DNA, with usable DNA being measured through amplification of reference genes present in all nucleated cells. Repertoire TCRs were annotated as SARS-CoV-2-specific when V gene, CDR3 amino acid sequence and J gene were exactly matched to a known reactive TCR set. The reference SARS-CoV-2 TCR set came from MIRA and was filtered for enrichment in COVID-19-positive ImmuneCODE repertoires, removing public or cross-reactive TCRs. Using the MIRA antigens, annotated TCRs were further analysed by specific ORF or by position within an ORF. Breadth was defined as the number of annotated unique rearrangements divided by the total number of unique productive rearrangements, and depth was defined as the summed frequency of the annotated unique rearrangements. Two-sided Wilcoxon rank-sum tests were applied when comparing TCR breadth between groups. TCRdb stores this immuneACCESS table with in-frame sequences only. Part of the clones is absent; in the studies checked, under half of the shortfall reflects unresolved V genes, and no reason is known for the rest. V and J calls and clone size are copied from that table; D and trimming were computed from the DNA. The sample includes 200,000 to 300,000 clones, with roughly 88% observed a single time. The ten top clones hold around 10% of the sample.

This record comes from a study of Ad26.COV2.S vaccination and SARS-CoV-2 variants listed by TCRdb under 2021. General notes on the study: Vaccine-arm donors came from COV1001, a multicentre, randomized, double-blind, placebo-controlled phase I-IIa trial of Ad26.COV2.S in healthy adults. Ad26.COV2.S was administered intramuscularly at a dose of 5x10^10 or 1x10^11 viral particles, either as one shot or as two shots given 56 days apart. The TCR-sequenced set comprised around 30 samples: some 19 Ad26.COV2.S vaccine recipients, 5 placebo recipients and 8 SARS-CoV-2 convalescent individuals. Trial participants were randomized into five groups of five: low-dose or high-dose Ad26.COV2.S given once or twice, or placebo on both occasions. TCRbeta repertoire sequencing served as the tool for gauging how specific and how broad the SARS-CoV-2-reactive T cell receptors were following Ad26.COV2.S vaccination. Investigators remained blinded to trial group allocation during experiments and outcome assessment.

The sample's treatment or condition label, in plain terms: some 20 received Ad26.COV2.S at low or high dose, single or two shots; 5 received placebo; per-sample allocation not given. Repertoires of vaccine and placebo recipients were sequenced from samples collected on day 63 after the first injection. Between 29 July and 7 August 2020, Cohort 1b enrolled about 27 adults aged 18-55 years at one site in Boston, USA. Ad26.COV2.S was a replication-incompetent adenovirus type 26 vector expressing a prefusion-stabilized SARS-CoV-2 spike protein from the original Wuhan strain. Here is what the overall study found, with its caveats: Vaccine and placebo recipients had similar non-spike TCR breadth, a finding consistent with the vaccine containing only spike. Higher spike-specific TCR breadth was observed in Ad26.COV2.S recipients than in placebo recipients (P = 0.0014). After vaccination, spike-specific CD8+ and CD4+ T cell responses were reported to show substantial breadth. It was noted by the authors that total T cell responses may have been underestimated by the TCR breadth and depth analyses. The study was not powered for comparison of responses between vaccine doses or regimens.

The source was peripheral blood, collected in a trial of Ad26.COV2.S vaccine versus placebo. This chain is built from TRBV6-5 and TRBJ2-3, with 10 bases aligning to TRBD2. The TCR was taken from a person between 18 and 65 years old who received the Ad26.COV2.S COVID-19 vaccine or a placebo. The CDR3 protein sequence reads: CASSYAGLATDTQYF. The DNA is TGTGCCAGCAGTTACGCGGGACTAGCGACAGATACGCAGTATTTT.